The sequence of this T cell receptor (beta chain) was determined in a study of PD-L1 blockade in urothelial cancer. Study-level information: Blood was subjected to analysis at 3 weeks (second dose) and 6 weeks following treatment start.

Spiking each PCR with synthetic TCR analog templates was performed. This table comes from immunoSEQ multiplex PCR, and its TCRdb copy is limited to in-frame clones, with some not included. The data contain about 50,000 clones, more than 65% of them seen just once; the ten biggest clones take up more than 9%. This clone was found a few times. Its antigen is as yet unknown. Study-wide points: Improved survival was predicted by pretreatment blood TCR clonality below the median.

The V gene end was trimmed by 1 base and the J gene end by 2 bases; junction bases not matched to a gene: 4. In germline, CDR1 is LGHNA, CDR2 YNFKEQ. This CDR3 is built from 17 residues. Indicated time point: pretreatment peripheral blood. Patient sample counts ranged from 1 to 8, pretreatment and on-treatment. The TCR originated in a man aged 65-85 years with urothelial cancer. Sequencing used PBMCs, obtained around atezolizumab (anti-PD-L1) treatment. This chain connects TRBV4-2 to TRBJ1-5; 11 nucleotides match TRBD1. The CDR3 DNA sequence: TGTGCCAGCAGCCAAGGGACAGGGGGCTCGGGCAATCAGCCCCAGCATTTT. Amino acid sequence: CASSQGTGGSGNQPQHF.